This is a list of T cell receptor beta chains from one sample in a study of blood T cell repertoires in COVID-19. Some clones are missing from TCRdb's copy, which holds only in-frame ones; the method was immunoSEQ multiplex PCR. Altogether some 190,000 clones are present, around 80% being singletons, with the ten largest covering about 6.3%. The specimen sequenced was peripheral blood. The receptors stem from a man aged 55 to 70 with acute or convalescent COVID-19. The CDR3 runs from the conserved cysteine through the conserved F or W. D genes are given only for firm matches. For some rows the clone size is stated as once, few or many, or as a class when expanded; others skip it.

>TRBJ1-4|NA|TRBV5-4|NA
TGTGCCAGCAGCTTGAAGGGGGACGATGAAAAACTGTTTTTT
CASSLKGDDEKLFF
>TRBJ1-2|few|TRBV9|NA
TGTGCCAGCAGCGTAGCCTCGACTGATCCCGGCTATGGCTACACCTTC
CASSVASTDPGYGYTF
>TRBJ1-2|NA|TRBV11-2|NA
TGTGCCAGCAGCTTATATTATAAGAGTGAGGGAAAAAGCGATGGCTACACCTTC
CASSLYYKSEGKSDGYTF
>TRBJ1-6|NA|TRBV28|TRBD1
TGTGCCAGCAGTTTAGAGGGACAGGGGGCGCGGTCCCATCACTTT
CASSLEGQGARSHHF
>TRBJ2-7|NA|TRBV18|TRBD2
TGTGCCAGCTCACCTACGGGAGGGGACTCCTACGAGCAGTACTTC
CASSPTGGDSYEQYF
>TRBJ2-1|NA|TRBV7-6|NA
TGTGCCAGCAGCCGCGGGGGACAGGCATACAATGAGCAGTTCTTC
CASSRGGQAYNEQFF
>TRBJ1-2|NA|TRBV5-1|NA
TGCGCCAGCAGCTTGGCAGGGGAAGCTAACTATGGCTACACCTTC
CASSLAGEANYGYTF
>TRBJ2-1|NA|TRBV30|TRBD2
TGTGCCTGGAGGCTGTTTCCGGGAGGAAGGTACAATGAGCAGTTCTTC
CAWRLFPGGRYNEQFF
>TRBJ2-3|NA|TRBV7-6|TRBD2
TGTGCCAGCAGCTTTAGCGGGGTTAGCACAGATACGCAGTATTTT
CASSFSGVSTDTQYF
>TRBJ1-6|NA|TRBV7-2|NA
TGTGCCAGCAGGAGATCCTCCTATAATTCACCCCTCCACTTT
CASRRSSYNSPLHF
>TRBJ1-6|NA|TRBV9|NA
TGTGCCAGCAGCAAAAGCGCCGGGACTCCGTCTTATTCACCCCTCCACTTT
CASSKSAGTPSYSPLHF
>TRBJ2-7|NA|TRBV11-2|NA
TGTGCCAGCAGCTTAGATCCGAGACAGTCCTACGAGCAGTACTTC
CASSLDPRQSYEQYF
>TRBJ2-7|NA|TRBV11-2|NA
TGTGCCAGCAGCTTCCTCCTGTACGAGCAGTACTTC
CASSFLLYEQYF
>TRBJ1-3|NA|TRBV16|TRBD1
TGTGCCAGCAGCCAGTCGGGACAGGCCAGCTCTGGAAACACCATATATTTT
CASSQSGQASSGNTIYF
>TRBJ2-1|NA|TRBV6-2/TRBV6-3|NA
TGTGCCAGCAGTTACGTCGCGAATGAGCAGTTCTTC
CASSYVANEQFF
>TRBJ1-5|NA|TRBV6-5|NA
TGTGCCAGCAGTTACTCGCTGAGAGGCAATCAGCCCCAGCATTTT
CASSYSLRGNQPQHF
>TRBJ2-5|NA|TRBV11-2|NA
TGTGCCAGCAGCTTAGTTCTGGCAAAAGAGACCCAGTACTTC
CASSLVLAKETQYF
>TRBJ2-7|NA|TRBV19|NA
TGTGCCAGTAGTCCGAGGGGGTACGAGCAGTACTTC
CASSPRGYEQYF
>TRBJ1-3|NA|TRBV7-2|TRBD1
TGTGCCAGCAGCCCCCAAGACAGGGGGTCCGGAAACACCATATATTTT
CASSPQDRGSGNTIYF
>TRBJ2-3|NA|TRBV7-9|NA
TGTGCCAGCAGCCGAGCAGATACGCAGTATTTT
CASSRADTQYF
>TRBJ1-1|NA|TRBV10-2|NA
TGCGCCAGCAGGGCCCTGAACACTGAAGCTTTCTTT
CASRALNTEAFF
>TRBJ1-1|NA|TRBV30|NA
TGTGCCTGGAGCCTTCAGGCGAACACTGAAGCTTTCTTT
CAWSLQANTEAFF
>TRBJ2-3|NA|TRBV5-4|TRBD2
TGTGCCAGCAGCCTCAGACTAGCGGGGGGCGCAGATACGCAGTATTTT
CASSLRLAGGADTQYF
>TRBJ1-2|NA|TRBV29-1|NA
TGCAGCGTTGAAGATAGTTGGGGGCGCAGCTACACCTTC
CSVEDSWGRSYTF
>TRBJ1-5|NA|TRBV27|NA
TGTGCCAGCAGTTTCCCTAATCAGCCCCAGCATTTT
CASSFPNQPQHF
>TRBJ1-5|NA|TRBV19|NA
TGTGCCAGTAGTATCAGGGATAGCAATCAGCCCCAGCATTTT
CASSIRDSNQPQHF
>TRBJ2-7|NA|TRBV7-9|NA
TGTGCCAGCAGCTTAGAGGCAGGGGCCGAGCAGTACTTC
CASSLEAGAEQYF
>TRBJ1-4|NA|TRBV6-2/TRBV6-3|NA
TGTGCCAGCAGTTCGAGGATTCTGGAGGAAAAACTGTTTTTT
CASSSRILEEKLFF
>TRBJ1-4|once|TRBV7-8|NA
TGTGCCAGCAGCTCACTTCAGGGCAGGCGGAATGAAAAACTGTTTTTT
CASSSLQGRRNEKLFF
>TRBJ1-2|NA|TRBV20-1|NA
TGCAGACCCCAGGGCTATGGCTACACCTTC
CRPQGYGYTF
>TRBJ2-7|once|TRBV4-1|TRBD2
TGCGCCAGCAGCCAAGGACCACAGACACGACTAGCGCCCTACGAGCAGTACTTC
CASSQGPQTRLAPYEQYF
>TRBJ2-7|NA|TRBV18|TRBD1
TGTGCCAGCTCACCAGGGACAGGACTGAGCTCCTACGAGCAGTACTTC
CASSPGTGLSSYEQYF
>TRBJ2-5|NA|TRBV2|TRBD1
TGTGCCAGCAGCCGAATGGGGCAGGGGGCAGAGACCCAGTACTTC
CASSRMGQGAETQYF
>TRBJ2-3|once|TRBV6-5|TRBD2
TGTGCCAGCAGCCAGGCGGGGGGACTCACAGATACGCAGTATTTT
CASSQAGGLTDTQYF
>TRBJ1-1|NA|TRBV4-1|NA
TGCGCCAGCAGCCAGACTCAGACCGCGAACACTGAAGCTTTCTTT
CASSQTQTANTEAFF
>TRBJ1-2|NA|TRBV29-1|TRBD1
TGCAGCGTTGTAGTTTGGGACAGGGTGAACTATGGCTACACCTTC
CSVVVWDRVNYGYTF